These 8 T cell receptor beta chains were sequenced from one sample in a study of blood T cell repertoires in COVID-19. Data came from immunoSEQ multiplex PCR; TCRdb stores just in-frame clones and leaves some out. The data show under 300,000 clones, 83% seen once. Sequenced input: peripheral blood. These TCRs come from a human donor in a cohort sampled during active COVID-19.

The count of this clone is one. The chain recombines TRBV5-8 with TRBJ1-1; maybe TRBD1 (5 bases). The germline gives CDR1 SGHTS, CDR2 YDEGEE. The CDR3 is 13 amino acids. V gave up 3 bases and J gave up 9 bases, with 15 bases separating them. This CDR3 reads CASSWRGSPQAFF. DNA of the CDR3: TGTGCCAGCAGCTGGAGGGGCAGTCCCCAAGCTTTCTTT. The complete variable domain, with remaining parts taken from reference TRBV5-8 and TRBJ1-1, reads EAGVTQSPTHLIKTRGQQATLRCSPISGHTSVYWYQQALGLGLQFLLWYDEGEERNRGNFPPRFSGRQFPNYSSELNVNALELEDSALYLCASSWRGSPQAFFGQGTRLTVV.

The V call is TRBV19, the J call TRBJ2-5; D is undetermined. CDR1 is LNHDA, CDR2 SQIVND, per germline (reference sequence). The V and J ends lost 5 bases and 5 bases respectively, with 6 bases between them. This CDR3 is 11 amino acids long. CDR3 nucleotide sequence: TGTGCCAGTAGTGAGAGGGAGACCCAGTACTTC. Translation: CASSERETQYF.

This clone was seen only a few times. The chain is built from TRBV10-1 and TRBJ1-6, with D maybe TRBD1 (6 bases). Between the trimmed V and J ends, which lost 8 bases and 5 bases, there was a span of 10 bases. CDR3 length: 13 residues. Germline CDR1 is WNHNN and CDR2 is SYGVQD (reference sequence). In DNA, the CDR3 is TGCGCCAGCCGGGACACACATAATTCACCCCTCCACTTT. This codes for CASRDTHNSPLHF.

The rearrangement links TRBV18 to TRBJ1-4; D uncertain. Trimming pared 6 bases from V and 0 bases from J, leaving 11 bases between. Germline lookup yields CDR1 KGHSH and CDR2 LQKENI. The CDR3 totals 15 residues. CDR3 sequence reads: CASSLRSTTNEKLFF. The CDR3 region has the DNA TGTGCCAGCTCCCTTCGGAGTACAACTAATGAAAAACTGTTTTTT.

The rearrangement uses TRBV11-2 and TRBJ2-1; the D gene is possibly TRBD2 (6 bases). V was trimmed by 5 bases and J by 8 bases, leaving 13 bases between them. The CDR3 sequence is 13 residues long. Germline V lookup: CDR1 SGHAT, CDR2 FQNNGV. The CDR3 loop is CASSPQGLDEQFF. Here the CDR3 DNA reads TGTGCCAGCAGCCCCCAGGGACTCGATGAGCAGTTCTTC.

The rearrangement joins TRBV19 to TRBJ2-3; TRBD1 aligns across 9 bases. The CDR3 contains 15 residues. V dropped 5 bases and J dropped 0; count of bases not matched to a gene: 3. Germline V gene data show CDR1 as LNHDA and CDR2 as SQIVND (reference sequence). As DNA, the CDR3 is TGTGCCAGTAGTTTTGACAGGGGGAGCACAGATACGCAGTATTTT. It encodes CASSFDRGSTDTQYF.

This clone has just a few counts. The chain joins TRBV6-4 to TRBJ1-2, with a weak D call TRBD1 (6 bases). Per germline, CDR1 MRHNA and CDR2 SNTAGT. V dropped 4 bases and J dropped 8 bases, with 14 bases sitting between them. This CDR3 comprises 13 residues. This CDR3 is CASSGDGTFGYTF. Written as DNA, the CDR3 is TGTGCCAGCAGTGGGGACGGGACATTCGGCTACACCTTC.

This clone appeared a single time. The V call is TRBV29-1, the J call TRBJ2-1; 13 nucleotides agree with TRBD2. Trimming took 4 bases from V and 5 from J; bases not matched to a gene: 5. Germline CDR1 and CDR2: SQVTM and ANQGSEA. CDR3 length equals 15 residues. DNA of the CDR3: TGCAGCGTTGGGACTAGCGGGAGCCCGAACAATGAGCAGTTCTTC. Translation gives CSVGTSGSPNNEQFF.